Reported below is one T cell receptor beta chain. Its antigen is still unknown. It has no much larger one-base neighbor in the sample; base qualities were not kept. The source of the sample is a study of blood T cells in healthy people across ages (dated by TCRdb to the mid-2010s). For the wider study: In model experiments, template switching captured roughly one uniquely barcoded TCR beta cDNA molecule for every two T cells. Four age groups were formed from the donors: young (average approximately 15 years), middle-aged (just under 40), aged (about 68) and long-lived (roughly 88). Using the same blood draw, the study looked at two additional independent replicas of 1 million unique cDNA reads for two donors, one aged 18 to 29 and the other aged 80 or older. Using deep sequencing normalized with unique cDNA molecular identifiers, the study measured how TCR beta repertoire diversity changes with age. To avoid experimental bias, donors of different ages were randomly spread across the sequencing lanes.

CDR1 and CDR2 were assigned from the germline V gene as LGHNA and YSLEER. V is cut by 2 bases and J by 5 bases, and the space between the germline ends is 9 bases. The CDR3, cysteine through phenylalanine, is 14 amino acids long. Solely the CDR3 DNA is kept, with 42 bases framed from the first base. The donors were some 39 Caucasian individuals from Russia, aged 6 to 90 years, who were systemically healthy. Each donor gave about 11 milliliters of peripheral blood, drawn into EDTA-treated Vacutainer tubes. PBMCs were isolated by Ficoll-Paque density-gradient centrifugation, with at least 7 million obtained per sample. Trizol reagent was used to extract total RNA from PBMCs, with at least 6 micrograms per sample. The percentages of naive CD45RAhigh/CD27high T cells were determined by flow cytometry on a PBMC aliquot from every donor. The library was built by means of 5' RACE. The instrument given in TCRdb is Illumina HiSeq 2500. A second PCR of about 6 to 11 cycles was performed with a sample-barcoded 5' primer and a J-beta primer mix. A template-switch 5' adaptor carrying 12 random nucleotides introduced a unique molecular identifier onto each TCR beta cDNA molecule. At least 2.5 million CDR3-containing paired-end reads were obtained from each sample. The Mint cDNA synthesis kit, primed by a TRBC-specific oligonucleotide, was used to synthesize first-strand cDNA from all RNA. All cDNA was treated with uracil-DNA glycosylase and then went through a first 18-cycle PCR with the universal primers M1SS and BC2_uni_R. The study's processing was this. For normalization, 1 million high-quality reads were randomly selected from each sample, with every read carrying a distinct molecular identifier. Reads with shared molecular identifiers were discarded instead of being binned into consensus sequences. CDR3 identification, clonotype clustering and error correction used MiTCR with a Q25 quality threshold and the strictest error-elimination algorithm. A nonparametric unseen species model with Euler transformation was used to estimate a lower bound on total TCR beta diversity. TCRdb reanalyzed the raw reads on its own, using fastp at Q25 for trimming and MiXCR for clone calling, and kept in-frame beta chains. One record per CDR3 amino acid sequence lists the most common genes and DNA. V and J calls and clone size were set by TCRdb, not the authors. The sample table contains over 1,500,000 distinct CDR3 sequences; only one count was recorded for approximately 50% of them. The ten largest clones take up less than 2.5% of the sample.

What the study reported, not specific to this receptor: Estimates of total diversity from one million sequenced T cells were regarded as lower bounds and underestimates. Bulk unsorted PBMC profiling prevented conclusive comparison of naive and antigen-experienced compartments. The CMV infection status of donors was not known, potentially confounding age-related changes in expanded clonotypes. The long-lived group showed more naive CD4+ T cells, fewer expanded clones and increased TCR diversity than the aged group, suggesting age selection. The percentage of naive T cells measured by flow cytometry correlated strongly with observed TCR beta diversity. As age increased, observed TCR beta diversity per million T cells dropped in a roughly linear way, and a significant reduction was already evident by age 40.

The chain links TRBV4-3 with TRBJ1-4, and the D gene may be TRBD1, 6 bases matching. The sample was blood. This TCR was recovered from a woman aged 35 to 49 in good health. The CDR3 has the sequence CASSQNGQNEKLFF. The bases read TGCGCCAGCAGCCAAAACGGACAGAATGAAAAACTGTTTTTT.